One T cell receptor beta chain is described in this entry. Its antigen target is currently unknown. No base quality values were provided; no much bigger clone lies one nucleotide off. This entry belongs to a study of regulatory T cells in long-lasting Graves disease (dated by TCRdb to the early 2020s). Describing the broader study: Patients with newly diagnosed Graves' disease had been on antithyroid drugs for under 3 months. This study used TCR sequencing and RNA sequencing of peripheral blood to compare persistent Graves' disease patients against newly diagnosed Graves' disease patients. The study took place in China and was registered as a clinical trial. A total of 33 samples underwent TCR sequencing, from roughly 13 patients with persistent Graves' disease and approximately 20 patients with newly diagnosed Graves' disease.

Receptor libraries were prepared by multiplex PCR. The sequencing machine was an Illumina HiSeq 4000. iRepertoire HTBI primers and Arm-PCR amplification of CDR3 regions were used to construct TCR beta libraries. PCR products were gel purified before sequencing. The original pipeline was this. A total of 60 to 80 TRBV and 14 TRBJ segments were identified across samples and were used for gene usage analysis of CDR3 amino acid clonotypes. COPE and FqMerger were used to merge filtered high-quality paired reads into contigs. BLAST was used to align contigs to the IMGT TRBV, TRBD and TRBJ reference genes, and CDR3 was defined following IMGT. Any clonotype with a frequency above 0.1% was classified as a highly expanded clone. Shannon entropy was used to measure repertoire diversity, and the Gini coefficient was used to measure V-J evenness. Public clonotypes were defined as clonotypes shared by more than one individual. TCRdb reprocessing: public reads trimmed at Q25 with fastp, clones called with MiXCR, in-frame beta chains kept. Merged by CDR3 protein, the rows form single entries marked with the most common genes and DNA. TCRdb, not the authors, supplied the V and J calls. The sample table lists about 350,000 distinct CDR3 sequences, roughly 16% of them with a count of one. Around 20% of the sample goes to the ten largest clones.

Study-wide findings and limitations: Compared with newly diagnosed patients, patients with persistent Graves' disease had lower TCR Shannon entropy and fewer highly expanded clones, which suggests clonal expansion. Sequencing and analysis were limited to the TCR beta chain. The authors noted that the small sample size was a limitation that may lower accuracy. Patients with persistent disease shared more public clonotypes (around 3,000) than newly diagnosed patients did (around 1,000). Because the primary lesion, thyroid tissue, could not be accessed, the study looked at peripheral blood alone. Persistent disease showed preferential use of TRBV28, TRBJ1-2 and TRBJ2-5, whereas newly diagnosed disease favored TRBV20-1 and TRBJ2-1.

The label giving this sample's time point can be read as: newly diagnosed GD, antithyroid drugs for less than 3 months. For both TCR sequencing and RNA sequencing, RNA was extracted from PBMCs in TRIzol. Graves' disease was diagnosed according to American Thyroid Association guidelines. Patients for the study were recruited at an endocrinology department in Xi'an, China. Each patient gave about 9.1 milliliters of peripheral blood, collected in an EDTA anticoagulant tube. PBMCs were isolated by Ficoll Paque Plus density gradient separation without further T cell sorting. RNA quality was checked with an Agilent 2100 Bioanalyzer and agarose gel, and concentration with a NanoDrop 2000. Unmatched junction bases come to 12, with V trimmed by 5 bases and J by 4 bases. Sequences MDHEN (CDR1) and SYDVKM (CDR2) are obtained from the germline V gene. The CDR3 covers 17 residues, taking in both the cysteine and the phenylalanine. Left in the record is the CDR3 DNA by itself, 51 bases read in frame from the first base.

These records were also assigned to another study, of T cells in Graves' hyperthyroidism and ophthalmopathy. That second publication adds: Stable Graves' hyperthyroidism was defined as no progression to ophthalmopathy during 18 months of follow-up. Hyperthyroidism patients were newly diagnosed, had a disease duration of under 2 months, and were aged 18 to 65 years. Exclusion was applied to patients with uncontrolled infections, other autoimmune diseases, pregnancy or lactation. Clinical symptoms, serum thyroxine and TRAb, thyroid ultrasound, and orbital computed tomography formed the basis for the diagnoses. A first-round RT-PCR of the TCR CDR3 used the HTBI primer set with the Qiagen OneStep RT-PCR kit. Most expanded thyroid clonotypes (frequency above 0.001) were also found in blood, which suggests that blood repertoires may mirror thyroid immune responses. A model built on a 13 V-J signature distinguished ophthalmopathy from stable hyperthyroidism, reaching about 88% sensitivity and 81.08% specificity in cross-validation and 80%/75% in testing. During validation, the model predicted progression to ophthalmopathy a median of about 6.5 months ahead of onset, with almost 71% sensitivity and almost 75% specificity. A discovery cohort of about a hundred patients, 43 with Graves' ophthalmopathy and 57 with stable Graves' hyperthyroidism, was used to find distinguishing TCR V-J signatures. An independent validation cohort of under 20 hyperthyroidism patients and about 16 patients who later progressed to ophthalmopathy tested prospective prediction of ophthalmopathy. The 100 or so discovery patients were divided at random into training and test sets in a 7:3 ratio. In roughly six Graves' hyperthyroidism patients, the study also compared T-cell repertoires from thyroid tissue with T-cell repertoires from blood. Following sampling, methimazole starting at 30 mg daily was given to hyperthyroidism patients, and high-dose intravenous methylprednisolone was given to ophthalmopathy patients. Libraries were constructed in a second round of multiplex PCR, after which size selection and purification were performed. Sequencing of the libraries was done on an Illumina HiSeq2000 using paired-end 100 bp reads. SOAPnuke was used to process the raw data, removing reads that contained adapters or uncalled bases, had a mean Phred below 15, or lacked an exact match to the constant primer or identifier. High-quality paired reads were merged using COPE v1.2.5, and each unique nucleotide sequence was defined as a clonotype. MiTCR v1.1 was used to align clonotypes to the IMGT TRBV, TRBD and TRBJ reference segments. Analysis was restricted to V-J combinations with a frequency above 0.0001, which covered about 99% of repertoires. A TCS score was defined as the ratio of F50 (clonal expansion) to E x V (chaos), with BLOSUM62-based TCRdist applied between CDR3 peptides within each V-J. Welch's t-statistics and random forest reduced roughly 500 V-J features to around 14, which were used in a naive Bayes classifier (R e1071). Sample size was not statistically predetermined, and blinding of investigators to group allocation was not performed. The paper describes TCR Vbeta CDR3 sequencing of 135 peripheral blood samples, made up of 43 ophthalmopathy patients, over 70 hyperthyroidism patients and approximately 17 progressor patients.

The material sequenced was peripheral blood mononuclear cells (PBMCs), taken at new diagnosis, from a patient treated with antithyroid drugs. This TCR came from a woman aged 18-29 years with Graves disease. Donor details come from another sample of the same person, matched by shared clones. The chain couples TRBV28 to TRBJ2-5, and TRBD2 matches 11 of the central bases. The DNA sequence is given as TGTGCCAGCAGTCCCTCGGGGCCCCTAGCGGGAGGAGAGACCCAGTACTTC. It encodes CASSPSGPLAGGETQYF.